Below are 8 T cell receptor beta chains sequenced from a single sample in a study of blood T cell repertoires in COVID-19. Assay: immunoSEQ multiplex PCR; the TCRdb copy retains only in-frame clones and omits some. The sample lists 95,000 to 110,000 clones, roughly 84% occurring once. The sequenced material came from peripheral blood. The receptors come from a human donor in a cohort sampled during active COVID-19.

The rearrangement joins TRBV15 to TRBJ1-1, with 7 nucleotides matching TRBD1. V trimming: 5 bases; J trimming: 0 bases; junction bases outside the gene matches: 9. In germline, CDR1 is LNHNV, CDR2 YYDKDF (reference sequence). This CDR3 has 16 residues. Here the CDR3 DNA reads TGTGCCACCAGCCGTACCGGACAGGTGATGAACACTGAAGCTTTCTTT. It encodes CATSRTGQVMNTEAFF.

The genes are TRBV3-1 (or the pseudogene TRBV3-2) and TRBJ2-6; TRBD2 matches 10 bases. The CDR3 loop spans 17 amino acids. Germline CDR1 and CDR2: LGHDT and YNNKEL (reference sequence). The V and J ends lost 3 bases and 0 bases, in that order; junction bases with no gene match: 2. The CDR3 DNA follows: TGTGCCAGCAGCCATGGACTAGCGGTCTCTGGGGCCAACGTCCTGACTTTC. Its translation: CASSHGLAVSGANVLTF.

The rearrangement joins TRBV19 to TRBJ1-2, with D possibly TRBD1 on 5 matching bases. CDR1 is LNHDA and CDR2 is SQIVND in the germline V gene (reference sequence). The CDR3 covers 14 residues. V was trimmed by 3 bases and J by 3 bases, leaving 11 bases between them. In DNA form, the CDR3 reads TGTGCCAGTAGTATGCGGCGGGGGTACTATGGCTACACCTTC. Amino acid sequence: CASSMRRGYYGYTF.

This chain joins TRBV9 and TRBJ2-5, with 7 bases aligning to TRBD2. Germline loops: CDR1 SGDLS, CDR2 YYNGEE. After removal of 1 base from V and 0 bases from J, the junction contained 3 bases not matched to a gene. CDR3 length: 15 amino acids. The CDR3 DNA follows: TGTGCCAGCAGCGTAAGCGGGACTCACCAAGAGACCCAGTACTTC. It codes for CASSVSGTHQETQYF.

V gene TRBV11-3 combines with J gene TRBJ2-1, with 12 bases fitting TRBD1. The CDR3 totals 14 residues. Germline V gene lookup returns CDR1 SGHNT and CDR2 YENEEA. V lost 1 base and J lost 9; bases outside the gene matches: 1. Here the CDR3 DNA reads TGTGCCAGCAGCTTAGTGGGACAGGGGGCTGAGCAGTTCTTC. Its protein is CASSLVGQGAEQFF.

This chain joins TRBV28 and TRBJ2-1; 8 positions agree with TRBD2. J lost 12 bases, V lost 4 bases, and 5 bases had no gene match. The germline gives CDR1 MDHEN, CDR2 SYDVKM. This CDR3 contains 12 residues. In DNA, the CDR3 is TGTGCCAGCAGTTCAGGCCGGGGGGGGCAGTTCTTC. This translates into CASSSGRGGQFF.

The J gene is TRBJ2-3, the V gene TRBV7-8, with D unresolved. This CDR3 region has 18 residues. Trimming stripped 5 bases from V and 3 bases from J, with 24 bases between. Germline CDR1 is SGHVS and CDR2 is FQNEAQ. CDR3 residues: CASSTLFYPPSSTDTQYF. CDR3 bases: TGTGCCAGCAGCACGCTGTTTTACCCCCCCTCTAGTACAGATACGCAGTATTTT.

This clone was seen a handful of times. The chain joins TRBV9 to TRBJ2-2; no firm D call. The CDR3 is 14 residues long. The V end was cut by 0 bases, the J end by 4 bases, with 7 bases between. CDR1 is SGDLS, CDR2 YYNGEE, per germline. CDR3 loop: CASSVVLSTGELFF. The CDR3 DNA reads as TGTGCCAGCAGCGTAGTCCTTAGCACCGGGGAGCTGTTTTTT.